These 3 T cell receptor beta chains were all obtained from the same sample, sequenced in a study of PD-L1 blockade in urothelial cancer. Time point: pretreatment peripheral blood. Assay used: immunoSEQ multiplex PCR; TCRdb lists only in-frame clones, some missing. The repertoire holds 90,000 or so clones, around 92% seen once, with 0.97% in the top ten. Specimen: PBMCs, collected around atezolizumab (anti-PD-L1) treatment. All receptors derive from a woman of 80 years or more with urothelial cancer.

This clone was seen a few times. The chain employs TRBV2 and TRBJ1-1; a weak D match, TRBD1 (5 bases). Germline assignment: CDR1 SNHLY and CDR2 FYNNEI. V dropped 9 bases and J dropped 1 base, with 12 bases sitting between them. The CDR3 length is 13 residues. The CDR3 reads CASLTDRNTEAFF. The CDR3 DNA follows: TGTGCCAGTCTTACCGACAGGAACACTGAAGCTTTCTTT.

J is TRBJ2-7 and V is TRBV7-2; 7 bases align to TRBD2. V lost 4 bases to trimming and J lost 2 bases; unmatched junction nucleotides: 14. In germline, CDR1 is SGHTA, CDR2 FQGNSA. CDR3 length equals 17 residues. In DNA, the CDR3 is TGTGCCAGCAGCTGGGGAGGGGATCCGACATATACCTACGAGCAGTACTTC. Translation gives CASSWGGDPTYTYEQYF.

J is TRBJ1-1 and V is TRBV7-3, with 8 bases lining up with TRBD1. CDR1 SGHTA and CDR2 FQGTGA come from the germline V gene. CDR3 length equals 13 residues. Trimming took 5 bases from V and 10 from J; bases not matched to a gene: 9. The CDR3 DNA follows: TGTGCCAGCAGCCCGGACAGGGATTGGGCAGCTTTCTTT. It is translated as CASSPDRDWAAFF.